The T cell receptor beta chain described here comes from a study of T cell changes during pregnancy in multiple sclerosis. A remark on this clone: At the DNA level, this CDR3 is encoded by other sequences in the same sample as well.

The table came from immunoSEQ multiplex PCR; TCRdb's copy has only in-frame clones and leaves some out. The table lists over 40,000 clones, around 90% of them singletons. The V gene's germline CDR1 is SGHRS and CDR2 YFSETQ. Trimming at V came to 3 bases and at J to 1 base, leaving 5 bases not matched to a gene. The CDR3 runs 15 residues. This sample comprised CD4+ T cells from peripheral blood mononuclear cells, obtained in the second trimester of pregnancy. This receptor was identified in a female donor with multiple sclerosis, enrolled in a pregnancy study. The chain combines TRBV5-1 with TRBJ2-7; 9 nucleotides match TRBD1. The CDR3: CASSSRQGESYEQYF. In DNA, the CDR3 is TGCGCCAGCAGCTCGAGACAGGGGGAGTCCTACGAGCAGTACTTC.